Listed below are T cell receptor beta chains from one sample, sequenced in a study of T-cell reconstitution after alpha-beta-depleted transplantation in children. TCRdb independently ran MiXCR on the PCR reads; one entry per CDR3 protein. Of 95,000 to 120,000 distinct CDR3 sequences detected, almost 6.5% appear once; the ten largest clones hold approximately 23%. The sequencing here drew on PBMCs, mostly from graft donor cells, taken 360 days after TCRalphabeta/CD19-depleted stem cell transplant. These receptors were obtained from a male patient aged 2-15 years who had a stem cell transplant for acute lymphoblastic leukemia, so the T cells may come from the graft donor. The CDR3 runs from the conserved cysteine through the conserved F or W.

>TRBJ2-7|TRBV28
CASNPYPINRGVYEQYF
>TRBJ1-1|TRBV5-1
CASSLDKATWGAFF
>TRBJ1-2|TRBV4-2
CASRGQGVNYGYTF
>TRBJ1-2|TRBV13
CASSLRLFRYGYTF
>TRBJ2-5|TRBV12-3/TRBV12-4
CASSQTGGWETQYF
>TRBJ1-6|TRBV5-4
CASSLGGRGRTDPRALHF
>TRBJ2-1|TRBV5-1
CASSLGFRGPGNEQFF
>TRBJ2-1|TRBV6-2/TRBV6-3
CASSYSPLGGGGNEQFF
>TRBJ1-5|TRBV4-3
CASSQDMGEPSPQHF
>TRBJ2-7|TRBV18
CASSPLGLGEQYF
>TRBJ2-7|TRBV5-1
CASSSGPDRQQYF
>TRBJ2-7|TRBV5-8
CASSFGSHLSYEQYF
>TRBJ2-5|TRBV7-2
CASSLRLAGPQETQYF
>TRBJ2-7|TRBV7-9
CASTHRDRPYEQYF
>TRBJ2-1|TRBV7-3
CASSQGWNEQFF
>TRBJ2-1|TRBV11-1
CASSQTGISEQFF
>TRBJ1-2|TRBV21-1
CARVGRTMPNYGYTF
>TRBJ2-7|TRBV20-1
CSAPGTGLGEQYF
>TRBJ2-2|TRBV7-3
CASSLGVAGTTGELFF
>TRBJ2-2|TRBV28
CASSLGGANTGELFF
>TRBJ2-5|TRBV7-2
CASSLIRYQETQYF
>TRBJ1-1|TRBV6-5
CASSSPLGREAFF
>TRBJ2-1|TRBV4-3
CASSQRASGGDEQFF
>TRBJ1-4|TRBV6-5
CANSYSKGAAGGRKLFF
>TRBJ2-3|TRBV28
CATDLDGADTQYF
>TRBJ1-2|TRBV5-1
CASRSDPEAGYTF
>TRBJ2-1|TRBV20-1
CSAKEYNEQFF